Below, one T cell receptor beta chain is given with its context. Its specificity is unknown. This entry belongs to a study of cytomegalovirus exposure and HLA in healthy donors. PCR involved 60 Vbeta and 13 Jbeta primers. Authors' data handling: In a later analysis, of around 80 million unique beta chains, roughly 9.9 million appeared in at least two donors. Data came from immunoSEQ multiplex PCR; TCRdb stores just in-frame clones and leaves some out. V and J calls and clone size follow that table, whereas D and trimming were derived from the DNA. The data contain 120,000 to 150,000 clones, around 80% of them singletons. General observations from the study: Sequencing likely caused a cluster of highly shared sequence variants. Researchers reported in a later analysis that a missense DCLRE1C variant was tied to TCR beta V- and J-gene trimming.

V gave up 5 bases and J gave up 3 bases, with 11 bases separating them. Germline assignment: CDR1 SEHNR and CDR2 FQNEAQ (reference sequence). The CDR3 has 14 amino acids. This TCR was sampled from a woman between 45 and 60 years old in good health and CMV-seropositive. Sequenced: PBMCs. The V gene is TRBV7-9, the J gene TRBJ2-4; possibly TRBD2 for D (6 bases). CDR3 coding DNA: TGTGCCAGCAGCCCCCCCGGGGGCAAAAACATTCAGTACTTC. Translating gives CASSPPGGKNIQYF. Drawing the rest from reference TRBV7-9 and TRBJ2-4, the complete variable domain is DTGVSQNPRHKITKRGQNVTFRCDPISEHNRLYWYRQTLGQGPEFLTYFQNEAQLEKSRLLSDRFSAERPKGSFSTLEIQRTEQGDSAMYLCASSPPGGKNIQYFGAGTRLSVL.